The TCR beta chain described here comes from a study of post-analysis software for immune sequencing data. Unique molecular identifiers had been added to the TCR beta cDNA libraries. Via MiXCR, TCRdb re-called the PCR reads, giving one row per CDR3 protein. Of some 240,000 distinct CDR3 sequences in the sample, approximately 34% were seen once. The length of the CDR3 is 10 residues. CDR1 and CDR2 from the germline V gene are SQVTM and ANQGSEA. V lost 7 bases and J lost 6, with 7 bases in between. This clonotype occurred a few times. Antigen unknown. This may arise from a read error, as a much more abundant clone is one base away. Overall study results and limits: The study found TRBV5-6, TRBV5-1 and TRBV20-1 among five TRBV segments more frequent in patients than controls.

Sequencing was carried out using blood. The source is a girl aged 10 to 17 with multiple sclerosis. The chain carries TRBV29-1 and TRBJ2-1, with no clear D. The chain's CDR3 is CSAGRNEQFF. In nucleotides, the CDR3 is TGCAGCGCCGGACGCAATGAGCAGTTCTTC.